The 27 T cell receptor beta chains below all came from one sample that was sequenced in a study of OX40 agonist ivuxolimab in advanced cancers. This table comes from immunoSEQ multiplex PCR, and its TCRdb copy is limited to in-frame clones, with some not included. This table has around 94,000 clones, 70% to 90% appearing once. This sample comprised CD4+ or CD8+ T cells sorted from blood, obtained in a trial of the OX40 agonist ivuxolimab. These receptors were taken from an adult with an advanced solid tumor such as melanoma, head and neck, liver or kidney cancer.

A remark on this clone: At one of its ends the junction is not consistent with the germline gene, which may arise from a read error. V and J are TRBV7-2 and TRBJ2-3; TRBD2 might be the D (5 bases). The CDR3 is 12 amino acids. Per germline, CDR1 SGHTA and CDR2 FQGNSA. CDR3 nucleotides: TGTGCCAGCAGTTTAGCGCCAGATACGCAGTATTTT. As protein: CASSLAPDTQYF.

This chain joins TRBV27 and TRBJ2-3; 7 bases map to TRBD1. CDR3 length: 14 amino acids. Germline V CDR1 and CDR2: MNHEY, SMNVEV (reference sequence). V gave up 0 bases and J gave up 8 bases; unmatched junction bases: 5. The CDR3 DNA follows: TGTGCCAGCAGTTTATCTCAGGGGGTCTTTACGCAGTATTTT. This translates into CASSLSQGVFTQYF.

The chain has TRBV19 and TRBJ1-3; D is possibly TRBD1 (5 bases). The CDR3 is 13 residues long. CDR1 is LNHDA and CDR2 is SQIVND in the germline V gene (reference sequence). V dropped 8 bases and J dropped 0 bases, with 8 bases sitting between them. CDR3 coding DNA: TGTGCCAGTTTACAGGACTCTGGAAACACCATATATTTT. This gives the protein CASLQDSGNTIYF.

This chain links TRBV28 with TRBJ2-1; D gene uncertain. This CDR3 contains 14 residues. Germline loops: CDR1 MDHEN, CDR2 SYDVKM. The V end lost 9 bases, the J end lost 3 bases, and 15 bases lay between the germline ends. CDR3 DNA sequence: TGTGCCAGTTTAACCCCCCAAAACTACAATGAGCAGTTCTTC. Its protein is CASLTPQNYNEQFF.

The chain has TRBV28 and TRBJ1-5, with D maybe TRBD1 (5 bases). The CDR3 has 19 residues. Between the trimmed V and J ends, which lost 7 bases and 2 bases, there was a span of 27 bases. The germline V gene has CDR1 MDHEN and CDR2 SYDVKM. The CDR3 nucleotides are TGTGCCAGCACAGCACACCGGGACCGACTACGGGTCGGCAATCAGCCCCAGCATTTT. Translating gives CASTAHRDRLRVGNQPQHF.

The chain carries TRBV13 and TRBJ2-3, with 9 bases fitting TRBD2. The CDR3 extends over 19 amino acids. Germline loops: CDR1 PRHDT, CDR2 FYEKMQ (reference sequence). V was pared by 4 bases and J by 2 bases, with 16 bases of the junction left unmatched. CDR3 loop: CASSSPSGKTPEFTDTQYF. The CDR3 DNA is TGTGCCAGCAGCTCCCCTAGCGGGAAAACCCCCGAGTTCACAGATACGCAGTATTTT.

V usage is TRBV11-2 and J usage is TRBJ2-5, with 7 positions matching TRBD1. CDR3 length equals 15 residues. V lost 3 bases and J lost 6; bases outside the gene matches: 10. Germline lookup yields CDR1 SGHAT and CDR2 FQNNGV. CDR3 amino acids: CASSFLRGQTKTQYF. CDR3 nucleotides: TGTGCCAGCAGCTTTCTAAGGGGGCAGACGAAGACCCAGTACTTC. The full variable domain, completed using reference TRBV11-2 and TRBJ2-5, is EAGVAQSPRYKIIEKRQSVAFWCNPISGHATLYWYQQILGQGPKLLIQFQNNGVVDDSQLPKDRFSAERLKGVDSTLKIQPAKLEDSAVYLCASSFLRGQTKTQYFGPGTRLLVL.

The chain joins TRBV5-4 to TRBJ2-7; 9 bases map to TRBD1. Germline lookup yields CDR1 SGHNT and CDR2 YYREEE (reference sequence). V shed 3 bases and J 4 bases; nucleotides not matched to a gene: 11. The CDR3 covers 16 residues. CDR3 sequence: CASSSPADRGGYEQYF. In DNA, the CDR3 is TGTGCCAGCAGCTCGCCAGCCGACAGGGGGGGGTACGAGCAGTACTTC.

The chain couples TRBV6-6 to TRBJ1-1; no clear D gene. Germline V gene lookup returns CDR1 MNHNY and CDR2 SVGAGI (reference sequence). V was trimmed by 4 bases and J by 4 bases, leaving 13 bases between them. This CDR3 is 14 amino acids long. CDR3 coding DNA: TGTGCCAGCAGTTTATGGAGGGTGGGCACTGAAGCTTTCTTT. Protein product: CASSLWRVGTEAFF.

CDR3 nucleotides: TGTGCCAGCAGTTCCAGGGTTGGGGTCCAGCCCCAGCATTTT. Translation: CASSSRVGVQPQHF. The chain recombines TRBV28 with TRBJ1-5; D perhaps matches TRBD1 (5 bases). V gave up 4 bases and J gave up 7 bases, with 14 bases separating them. Germline V CDR1 and CDR2: MDHEN, SYDVKM. CDR3 length: 14 residues.

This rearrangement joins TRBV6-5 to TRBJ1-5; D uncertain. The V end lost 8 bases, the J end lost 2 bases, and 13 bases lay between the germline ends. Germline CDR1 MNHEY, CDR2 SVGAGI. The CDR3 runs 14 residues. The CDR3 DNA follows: TGTGCCAGCGGCCTTGATTGGGGCAATCAGCCCCAGCATTTT. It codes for CASGLDWGNQPQHF.

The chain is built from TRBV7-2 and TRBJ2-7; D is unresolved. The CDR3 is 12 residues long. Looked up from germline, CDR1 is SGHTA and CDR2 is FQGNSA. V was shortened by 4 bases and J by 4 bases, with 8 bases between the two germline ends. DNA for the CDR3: TGTGCCAGCAGCTACACCTTATACGAGCAGTACTTC. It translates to CASSYTLYEQYF.

The CDR3 protein is CASSLIFQETQYF. DNA for the CDR3: TGTGCCAGCAGCTTAATCTTCCAAGAGACCCAGTACTTC. The chain is built from TRBV7-9 and TRBJ2-5; D remains unclear. The V and J ends lost 2 bases and 1 base respectively, with 5 bases between them. This CDR3 spans 13 amino acids. The germline V gene encodes CDR1 SEHNR and CDR2 FQNEAQ (reference sequence).

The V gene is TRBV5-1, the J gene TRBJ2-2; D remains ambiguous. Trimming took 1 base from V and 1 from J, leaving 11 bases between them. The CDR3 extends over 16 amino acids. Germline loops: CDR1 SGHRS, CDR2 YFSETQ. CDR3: CASSLRASMNTGELFF. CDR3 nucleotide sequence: TGCGCCAGCAGCTTGAGGGCAAGTATGAACACCGGGGAGCTGTTTTTT.

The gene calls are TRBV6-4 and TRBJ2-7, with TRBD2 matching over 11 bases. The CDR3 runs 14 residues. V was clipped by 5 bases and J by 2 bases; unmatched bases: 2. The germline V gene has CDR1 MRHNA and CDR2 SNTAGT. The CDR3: CASSRLAGPYEQYF. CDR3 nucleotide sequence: TGTGCCAGCAGTAGACTAGCGGGGCCCTACGAGCAGTACTTC.

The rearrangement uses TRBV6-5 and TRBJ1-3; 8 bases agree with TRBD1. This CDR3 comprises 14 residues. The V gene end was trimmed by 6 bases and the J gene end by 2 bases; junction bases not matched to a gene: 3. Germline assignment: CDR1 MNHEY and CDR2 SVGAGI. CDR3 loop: CASRTGGAGNTIYF. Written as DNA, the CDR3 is TGTGCCAGCAGAACAGGGGGTGCTGGAAACACCATATATTTT.

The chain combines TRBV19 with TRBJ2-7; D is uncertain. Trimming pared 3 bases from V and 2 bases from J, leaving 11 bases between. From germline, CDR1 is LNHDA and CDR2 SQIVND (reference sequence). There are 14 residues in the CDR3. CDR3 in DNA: TGTGCCAGTAGTATTGTCGGAATCCCCTACGAGCAGTACTTC. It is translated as CASSIVGIPYEQYF. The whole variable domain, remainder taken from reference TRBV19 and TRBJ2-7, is DGGITQSPKYLFRKEGQNVTLSCEQNLNHDAMYWYRQDPGQGLRLIYYSQIVNDFQKGDIAEGYSVSREKKESFPLTVTSAQKNPTAFYLCASSIVGIPYEQYFGPGTRLTVT.

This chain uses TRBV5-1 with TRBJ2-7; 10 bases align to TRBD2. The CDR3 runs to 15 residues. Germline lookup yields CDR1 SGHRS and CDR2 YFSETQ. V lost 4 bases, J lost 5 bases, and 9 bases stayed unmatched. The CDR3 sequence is CASSTGTSELNEQYF. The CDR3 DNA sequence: TGCGCCAGCAGCACCGGGACTAGCGAGCTTAACGAGCAGTACTTC.

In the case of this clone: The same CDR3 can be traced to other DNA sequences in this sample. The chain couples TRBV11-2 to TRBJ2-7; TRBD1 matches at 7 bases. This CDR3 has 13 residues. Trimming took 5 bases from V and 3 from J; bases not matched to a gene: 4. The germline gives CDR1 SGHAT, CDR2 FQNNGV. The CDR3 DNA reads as TGTGCCAGCAGCCCCGGGACAGACTACGAGCAGTACTTC. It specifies CASSPGTDYEQYF.

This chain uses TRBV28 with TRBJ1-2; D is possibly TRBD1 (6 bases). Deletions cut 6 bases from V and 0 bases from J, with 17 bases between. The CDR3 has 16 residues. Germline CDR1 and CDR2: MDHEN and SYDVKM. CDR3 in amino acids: CASREEGDPSNYGYTF. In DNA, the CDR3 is TGTGCCAGCAGAGAGGAGGGGGATCCTTCTAACTATGGCTACACCTTC.

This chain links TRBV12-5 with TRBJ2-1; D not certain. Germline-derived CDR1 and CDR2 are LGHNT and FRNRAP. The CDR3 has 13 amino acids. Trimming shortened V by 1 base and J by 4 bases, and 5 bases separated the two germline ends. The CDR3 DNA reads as TGTGCTAGTGGTTTGGGCATTTACAATGAGCAGTTCTTC. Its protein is CASGLGIYNEQFF.

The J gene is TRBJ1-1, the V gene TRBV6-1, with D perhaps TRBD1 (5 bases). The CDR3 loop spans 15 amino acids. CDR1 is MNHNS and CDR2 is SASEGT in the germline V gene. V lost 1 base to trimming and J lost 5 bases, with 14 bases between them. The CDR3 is CASSEVIGEGTEAFF. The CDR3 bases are TGTGCCAGCAGTGAAGTCATTGGGGAGGGGACTGAAGCTTTCTTT.

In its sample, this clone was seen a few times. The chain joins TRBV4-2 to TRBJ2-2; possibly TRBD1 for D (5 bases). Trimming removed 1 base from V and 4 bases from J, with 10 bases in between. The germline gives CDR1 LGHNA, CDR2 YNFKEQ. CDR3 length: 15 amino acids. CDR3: CASSQAAQGTGELFF. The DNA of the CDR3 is TGTGCCAGCAGCCAAGCTGCTCAGGGCACCGGGGAGCTGTTTTTT.

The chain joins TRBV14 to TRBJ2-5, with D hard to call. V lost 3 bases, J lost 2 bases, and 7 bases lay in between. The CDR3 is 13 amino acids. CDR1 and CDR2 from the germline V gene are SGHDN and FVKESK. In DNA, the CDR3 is TGTGCCAGCAGCCAGTGGGGACAAGAGACCCAGTACTTC. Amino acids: CASSQWGQETQYF.

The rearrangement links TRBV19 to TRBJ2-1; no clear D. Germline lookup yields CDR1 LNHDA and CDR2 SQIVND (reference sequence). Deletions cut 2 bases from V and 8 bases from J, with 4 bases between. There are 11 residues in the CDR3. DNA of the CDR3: TGTGCCAGTAGTATAAGATATGAGCAGTTCTTC. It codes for CASSIRYEQFF.

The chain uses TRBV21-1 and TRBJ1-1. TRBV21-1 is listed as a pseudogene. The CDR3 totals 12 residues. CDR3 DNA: TGTGCCAGCAGCAAACTAGACGATGAAGCTTTCTTT. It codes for CASSKLDDEAFF.

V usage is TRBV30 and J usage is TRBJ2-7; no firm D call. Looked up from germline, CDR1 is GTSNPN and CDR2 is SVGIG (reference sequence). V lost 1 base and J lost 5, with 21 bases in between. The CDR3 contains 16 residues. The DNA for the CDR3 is TGTGCCTGGAGTGCCGGCCGTGGACGTCCTGCGAACGAGCAGTACTTC. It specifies CAWSAGRGRPANEQYF.